This TCR beta chain is drawn from a study of shared T cell receptors in the human thymus (dated by TCRdb to the early 2020s). Describing the broader study: The study examined how the human thymus generates shared, self-reactive T-cell receptor alpha chains.

Library prep was done by the immunoSEQ multiplex PCR assay. TCRdb carries this immuneACCESS record with in-frame sequences only. Its versions omit some clonotypes, under half of them owing to an unresolved V gene in the studies checked, with the rest unexplained. The sample table holds 650,000 to 950,000 clones, of which approximately 85% were seen once. Of the sample, approximately 0.01% falls within the top ten clones. As encoded in the germline V gene, CDR1 is SGHRS while CDR2 is YFSETQ. Its CDR3 holds 18 amino acids, cysteine through phenylalanine. Only the CDR3 DNA is retained, 54 bases long and in frame from the first base. Trimming accounts for 0 bases at V and 3 bases at J, while the number of junction bases matched to no gene is 10. Details on this clone: Its antigen remains undetermined. No per-base quality is available; no much larger clone lies one base away.

Separately, the same data were catalogued under a study of human thymus T cells. Per that second paper: Donors were immunologically healthy infants undergoing open corrective cardiac surgery for congenital heart defects in Finland. Thymus tissue was collected as surgical resects that were removed during corrective cardiac surgery. Usage of V and J gene segments appeared to be biased in both the thymic and the peripheral blood repertoires. The related research found that thymic TCR repertoires overlapped highly between unrelated individuals. The study characterized TCR alpha and beta repertoires from roughly eight infant thymus samples and a few related peripheral blood samples. Donor ages ranging from roughly 6 to 244 days were recorded, and over 5 male and a couple of female infants were included in the cohort. Thymocytes were freed from the tissue by mechanical means and kept at -70 degrees C as pellets of roughly 9-34 million cells. A QIAsymphony instrument was used to extract genomic DNA from frozen cell pellets. The immunoSEQ multiplex PCR assay was used to amplify the TCRB and TCRAD loci from a standardized quantity of quality-controlled genomic DNA. Amplicons spanned the V(D)J region at a length sufficient to cover the CDR3 and identify V and J genes. Amplicon sequencing was performed on an Illumina platform through the commercial immunoSEQ service. Primer bias and sequencing errors were corrected as previously described, and TCRAD and TCRB definitions were based on the IMGT database. Repertoires were analysed with immunoSEQ Analyzer 3.0 and VDJTools, covering basic statistics, V/J segment usage, diversity estimates, rarefaction and pairwise overlap. Chao1, ChaoE, Efron-Thisted, Shannon and inverse Simpson indices were used to estimate diversity, which was also estimated on datasets down-sampled to the smallest sample. Repertoire overlap used strict matching of CDR3 nucleotide sequence, V gene and J gene, with Jaccard-based multidimensional scaling clustering. Thymus samples yielded on average approximately 800,000 unique TCRB clonotypes, compared with 65,000 to 100,000 from blood samples.

This sequence originates from a girl under three years old with a congenital heart defect. Donor details come from another sample of the same person, matched by shared clones. Sequencing input: thymocytes. Recombination linked TRBV5-1 to TRBJ1-2, with 11 bases aligning to TRBD1. CDR3 loop: CASSLADPGQGGDYGYTF. The sequence in DNA is TGCGCCAGCAGCTTGGCAGACCCGGGACAGGGGGGGGACTATGGCTACACCTTC.